This passage covers 22 T cell receptor beta chains from one sample sequenced in a study of blood T cell repertoires in COVID-19. Clones were sequenced by immunoSEQ multiplex PCR, and TCRdb holds only the in-frame ones, with some missing. Among under 150,000 clones listed, about 88% were seen once. Sequencing input: peripheral blood. The receptors were gathered from a human donor in a cohort sampled during active COVID-19.

The V gene is TRBV28, the J gene TRBJ1-5; perhaps TRBD1 as D (5 bases). CDR3 length equals 14 residues. The germline gives CDR1 MDHEN, CDR2 SYDVKM. Trimming left V 2 bases short and J 8 bases short, with 13 bases between. CDR3 sequence (DNA): TGTGCCAGCAGTTTAGGGGGGGGTTTGAAGCCCCAGCATTTT. It translates to CASSLGGGLKPQHF.

The J gene is TRBJ2-4, the V gene TRBV21-1; the table names TRBD2, a call not compared with the DNA. TRBV21-1 is termed a pseudogene. The CDR3 sequence is 20 residues long. The CDR3 bases are TGTGCCAGCAGCCCCAGGAGGGCGGGATACCCTGACTCATCCGAAAACATTCAGTACTTC. It codes for CASSPRRAGYPDSSENIQYF.

The gene calls are TRBV28 and TRBJ1-5, with unresolved D. The CDR3 has 14 residues. V gave up 3 bases and J gave up 4 bases, with 10 bases separating them. CDR1 and CDR2 from the germline V gene are MDHEN and SYDVKM. For the CDR3, the DNA is TGTGCCAGCAGTTTTTTGTCGTTTAATCAGCCCCAGCATTTT. It translates to CASSFLSFNQPQHF.

The V gene is TRBV4-3, the J gene TRBJ2-1, with 7 positions matching TRBD2. After removal of 3 bases from V and 8 bases from J, the junction contained 13 bases not matched to a gene. Per germline, CDR1 LGHNA and CDR2 YSLEER. The CDR3 loop spans 16 amino acids. CDR3 DNA: TGCGCCAGCAGCCAGGAACGACCAAACGGGGGGTATGAGCAGTTCTTC. Encoded protein: CASSQERPNGGYEQFF.

This clone was observed once. The CDR3 reads CASSLTSAPGNEQFF. CDR3 sequence (DNA): TGTGCCAGCAGCTTAACTAGCGCTCCGGGCAATGAGCAGTTCTTC. V and J are TRBV7-3 and TRBJ2-1; possible D gene TRBD2, 5 bases. The germline V gene has CDR1 SGHTA and CDR2 FQGTGA. CDR3 size: 15 residues. V lost 0 bases to trimming and J lost 6 bases, with 12 bases between them. Full variable domain (outside the CDR3, taken from reference TRBV7-3 and TRBJ2-1): GAGVSQTPSNKVTEKGKYVELRCDPISGHTALYWYRQSLGQGPEFLIYFQGTGAADDSGLPNDRFFAVRPEGSVSTLKIQRTERGDSAVYLCASSLTSAPGNEQFFGPGTRLTVL.

The rearrangement joins TRBV7-2 to TRBJ1-1; no clear D. The CDR3 is 13 amino acids. The germline gives CDR1 SGHTA, CDR2 FQGNSA. Trimming left V 4 bases short and J 6 bases short, with 12 bases between. In DNA, the CDR3 is TGTGCCAGCAGCTACGACATGCCACCTGAAGCTTTCTTT. It codes for CASSYDMPPEAFF. The full variable domain, rest sourced from reference TRBV7-2 and TRBJ1-1, is GAGVSQSPSNKVTEKGKDVELRCDPISGHTALYWYRQSLGQGLEFLIYFQGNSAPDKSGLPSDRFSAERTGGSVSTLTIQRTQQEDSAVYLCASSYDMPPEAFFGQGTRLTVV.

This clone showed up just a few times. The CDR3 sequence: CASSGQGVHQPQHF. For the CDR3, the DNA is TGTGCCAGCAGTGGACAAGGGGTACACCAGCCCCAGCATTTT. The V and J genes are TRBV25-1 and TRBJ1-5, with TRBD1 as a possible D gene (5 bases). The CDR3 has 14 amino acids. Germline CDR1 and CDR2: MGHDK and SYGVNS. V was clipped by 4 bases and J by 7 bases, with 14 bases between them.

This sequence joins TRBV21-1 and TRBJ2-5; the table gives TRBD2 as D, unverified against the DNA. TRBV21-1 is classified as a pseudogene. This CDR3 is built from 11 residues. CDR3: CASSARETQYF. In DNA form, the CDR3 reads TGTGCCAGCAGCGCTCGGGAGACCCAGTACTTC.

This clone was seen more than once but under ten times. CDR3 amino acids: CASSTEDRGQSPLHF. The CDR3 DNA reads TGCGCCAGCAGCACAGAGGACAGGGGCCAATCACCCCTCCACTTT. The rearrangement uses TRBV5-1 and TRBJ1-6; TRBD1 aligns across 9 bases. V lost 4 bases and J lost 10; bases outside the gene matches: 9. From germline, CDR1 is SGHRS and CDR2 YFSETQ. The CDR3 consists of 15 residues.

The sample holds one count of this clone. The chain recombines TRBV6-1 with TRBJ2-1; D possibly corresponds to TRBD1 (5 bases). CDR1 is MNHNS and CDR2 is SASEGT in the germline V gene. The CDR3 is made up of 16 amino acids. V gave up 2 bases and J gave up 0 bases, with 11 bases separating them. CDR3 nucleotide sequence: TGTGCCAGCAGTGAAAGGGATCAGGGCTCCTACAATGAGCAGTTCTTC. It specifies CASSERDQGSYNEQFF.

The gene calls are TRBV28 and TRBJ2-7, with 8 bases identical to TRBD2. J was trimmed by 3 bases and V by 2 bases; bases with no gene match: 6. The CDR3 runs to 15 residues. CDR1 is MDHEN and CDR2 is SYDVKM in the germline V gene. The CDR3, as DNA: TGTGCCAGCAGTTTACCGGGGGGGAGCGTCTACGAGCAGTACTTC. Amino acid sequence: CASSLPGGSVYEQYF.

The CDR3, as DNA: TGCAGTGCTACCCCAGCCTACGAGCAGTACTTC. Translated: CSATPAYEQYF. The chain joins TRBV20-1 to TRBJ2-7; no firm D call. Trimming took off 4 bases at V and 2 bases at J, with 6 bases between the two ends. The CDR3 is 11 residues long. Germline V gene lookup returns CDR1 DFQATT and CDR2 SNEGSKA (reference sequence).

The chain has TRBV27 and TRBJ2-7, with 9 bases aligning to TRBD1. CDR3 length: 13 residues. V was clipped by 6 bases and J by 3 bases; unmatched bases: 3. Germline CDR1 and CDR2: MNHEY and SMNVEV (reference sequence). The CDR3 is CASSRDRDYEQYF. The CDR3 region has the DNA TGTGCCAGCAGCCGGGACAGGGACTACGAGCAGTACTTC.

The chain couples TRBV28 to TRBJ1-3, with D uncertain. With 2 bases removed from V and 4 bases from J, the gap between germline ends came to 9 bases. The CDR3 is made up of 14 amino acids. The germline CDR1 and CDR2 sequences are MDHEN and SYDVKM. The CDR3 DNA reads as TGTGCCAGCAGTTTACCCCCTCCGGGAAACACCATATATTTT. This codes for CASSLPPPGNTIYF.

The genes are TRBV6-2 or TRBV6-3 and TRBJ1-5; the D gene is possibly TRBD1 (6 bases). This CDR3 is built from 15 residues. The germline V and J ends were trimmed by 4 bases and 5 bases, with 15 bases remaining between them. The germline CDR1 and CDR2 sequences are MNHEY and SVGEGT. The CDR3 spells CASSSFGTSYQPQHF. CDR3 DNA sequence: TGTGCCAGCAGTTCGTTCGGGACATCTTATCAGCCCCAGCATTTT.

V gene TRBV4-2 combines with J gene TRBJ1-3; a weak D match, TRBD1 (6 bases). CDR1 and CDR2 from the germline V gene are LGHNA and YNFKEQ. The CDR3 totals 15 residues. Trimming pared 0 bases from V and 5 bases from J, leaving 11 bases between. CDR3 sequence: CASSQDRQGRNTIYF. The CDR3 DNA follows: TGTGCCAGCAGCCAAGATCGCCAGGGGAGAAACACCATATATTTT.

The chain recombines TRBV7-9 with TRBJ2-3; TRBD2 might be the D (5 bases). The CDR3 has 17 amino acids. Trimming cost V 5 bases and J 2 bases, with 20 bases left between them. CDR1 is SEHNR, CDR2 FQNEAQ, per germline (reference sequence). This chain's CDR3 is CASSPRRRSGYTDTQYF. The CDR3 DNA is TGTGCCAGCAGCCCCCGAAGGAGGAGCGGTTACACAGATACGCAGTATTTT.

V gene TRBV7-9 combines with J gene TRBJ2-1; the D gene is possibly TRBD2 (5 bases). The germline CDR1 and CDR2 sequences are SEHNR and FQNEAQ (reference sequence). The V end was cut by 1 base, the J end by 9 bases, with 16 bases between. This CDR3 region has 15 residues. The CDR3 reads CASSLVVAGGGEQFF. The CDR3 DNA sequence: TGTGCCAGCAGCTTAGTAGTTGCGGGCGGCGGTGAGCAGTTCTTC.

The chain employs TRBV10-3 and TRBJ1-6; D not certain. Germline CDR1 ENHRY, CDR2 SYGVKD. This CDR3 region has 13 residues. V lost 6 bases to trimming and J lost 6 bases, with 9 bases between them. In nucleotides, the CDR3 is TGTGCCATCAGGGGCAGAAGTAATTCACCCCTCCACTTT. Its protein is CAIRGRSNSPLHF.

This chain connects TRBV18 to TRBJ2-6, with 8 bases matching TRBD1. Losses at the gene ends were 0 bases for V and 0 bases for J; bases not matched to a gene: 7. The CDR3 loop spans 19 amino acids. CDR1 and CDR2 (germline): KGHSH, LQKENI. The CDR3 here is CASSPPLDRAFSGANVLTF. The CDR3 bases are TGTGCCAGCTCACCACCGCTGGACAGGGCTTTCTCTGGGGCCAACGTCCTGACTTTC.

The chain links TRBV19 to TRBJ2-2, with D tentatively TRBD2 (6 bases). The germline V and J ends were trimmed by 10 bases and 8 bases, with 20 bases remaining between them. This CDR3 contains 14 residues. CDR1 LNHDA and CDR2 SQIVND come from the germline V gene (reference sequence). This chain's CDR3 is CAIGSGDRLGELFF. The DNA of the CDR3 is TGTGCCATCGGGAGCGGAGATCGTTTAGGGGAGCTGTTTTTT.

This sequence joins TRBV19 and TRBJ2-3, with D maybe TRBD2 (5 bases). Germline CDR1 LNHDA, CDR2 SQIVND (reference sequence). The CDR3 is made up of 14 amino acids. The V end was cut by 10 bases, the J end by 4 bases, with 18 bases between. The CDR3 sequence: CATRLHSRADTQYF. Written as DNA, the CDR3 is TGTGCCACCCGACTCCACTCGCGGGCAGATACGCAGTATTTT. Variable domain in full (rest from reference TRBV19 and TRBJ2-3): DGGITQSPKYLFRKEGQNVTLSCEQNLNHDAMYWYRQDPGQGLRLIYYSQIVNDFQKGDIAEGYSVSREKKESFPLTVTSAQKNPTAFYLCATRLHSRADTQYFGPGTRLTVL.